This TCR beta chain was documented in a study of blood T cell repertoires in COVID-19. Overall study: Researchers got acute and convalescent COVID-19 samples from the United States, Italy and Spain. PBMCs, B-cell-depleted T cells, or T cells provided the cDNA or gDNA that made up the material.

The CDR3 is 16 amino acids. V lost 5 bases and J lost 1; bases outside the gene matches: 6. Germline V gene lookup returns CDR1 MNHEY and CDR2 SMNVEV (reference sequence). In the original workflow: Estimation of nucleated cell counts relied on the amplification of reference gene primers. Profiling relied on immunoSEQ multiplex PCR, and the TCRdb table lists in-frame clones only, not all of them. V and J calls and clone size are copied from that table; D and trimming were computed from the DNA. The sample yields some 120,000 clones, more than 70% seen once. The sample taken for sequencing was peripheral blood. The genes are TRBV27 and TRBJ2-1, with 9 bases that match TRBD1. This sequence originates from a woman in her 30s who had recovered from COVID-19. CDR3 nucleotide sequence: TGTGCCAGCAGTACACAGGGGGCCGTGTCCTACAATGAGCAGTTCTTC. It is translated as CASSTQGAVSYNEQFF.